This section outlines one T cell receptor (beta chain) sequence together with its context. Generated by immunoSEQ multiplex PCR, the TCRdb table keeps only in-frame clones and is missing some. The data hold some 70,000 clones, with over 75% observed a single time. These data are taken from a study of blood T cell repertoires in COVID-19. Study as a whole: The United States, Italy and Spain provided the acute and convalescent COVID-19 samples.

V was pared by 5 bases and J by 1 base, with 4 bases of the junction left unmatched. The germline V gene has CDR1 SGHTA and CDR2 FQGNSA. The CDR3 contains 14 residues. The clonotype originates from a man older than 75 with acute or convalescent COVID-19. V gene TRBV7-2 combines with J gene TRBJ1-2; TRBD1 matches 7 bases. The sequenced sample consisted of peripheral blood. CDR3: CASSPDRVNYGYTF. The CDR3 DNA sequence: TGTGCCAGCAGCCCCGACAGGGTTAACTATGGCTACACCTTC.